These 17 T cell receptor beta chains share one sample of origin, sequenced in a study of response to subunit inactivated influenza vaccine. TCRdb used MiXCR to reprocess the RT-PCR reads, holding one entry per CDR3 protein. The profile shows 800,000 or so distinct CDR3 sequences, about 20% of them singletons. Specimen: PBMCs from blood, collected around 5 days after vaccination. All receptors come from a man aged 50 to 59 who received an inactivated influenza vaccine.

The rearrangement uses TRBV7-6 and TRBJ2-7; 8 bases align to TRBD1. The CDR3 runs to 13 residues. V lost 4 bases, J lost 5 bases, and 4 bases stayed unmatched. CDR1 and CDR2 (germline): SGHVS, FNYEAQ. In DNA, the CDR3 is TGTGCCAGCAGCTCCCGGGACAGGAACGAGCAGTACTTC. It is translated as CASSSRDRNEQYF.

The V gene is TRBV28, the J gene TRBJ1-1; 7 bases agree with TRBD1. CDR1 MDHEN and CDR2 SYDVKM come from the germline V gene. The CDR3 spans 17 residues. Germline trimming cut 5 bases from V and 4 bases from J; bases unmatched to any gene: 16. CDR3 sequence (DNA): TGTGCCAGCAGTACCCTAAAATACAGGGGTTGGGGCACTGAAGCTTTCTTT. This encodes CASSTLKYRGWGTEAFF.

CDR3 region: CASSQVPGTYEQYF. The DNA for the CDR3 is TGTGCCAGCAGCCAAGTCCCGGGAACCTACGAGCAGTACTTC. The J gene is TRBJ2-7, the V gene TRBV3-1; possible D gene TRBD2, 5 bases. Trimming cost V 1 base and J 2 bases, with 9 bases left between them. CDR3 length: 14 residues. Germline loops: CDR1 LGHDT, CDR2 YNNKEL (reference sequence).

This clonotype was observed a handful of times. The CDR3 region is CASSLGSGAQETQYF. The CDR3 bases are TGCGCCAGCAGCTTGGGGTCAGGAGCACAAGAGACCCAGTACTTC. The chain combines TRBV5-1 with TRBJ2-5; unclear D gene. Trimming left V 0 bases short and J 2 bases short, with 11 bases between. The CDR3 extends over 15 amino acids. Germline CDR1 and CDR2: SGHRS and YFSETQ.

The chain employs TRBV6-5 and TRBJ1-3; tentative D call: TRBD1 (5 bases). The CDR3 totals 14 residues. The ends were cut back, 4 bases at V and 4 bases at J, with 11 bases in the middle. Germline V gene lookup returns CDR1 MNHEY and CDR2 SVGAGI. CDR3 sequence reads: CASSSQGTGNTIYF. The CDR3, as DNA: TGTGCCAGCAGTTCCCAGGGAACCGGAAACACCATATATTTT.

This clonotype was observed a handful of times. The CDR3, as DNA: TGTGCCAGCAGCCCGGACAGTTTCGGCGGGGAGCTGTTTTTT. Its protein is CASSPDSFGGELFF. The rearrangement links TRBV7-2 to TRBJ2-2; D might be TRBD1 (6 bases). V shed 5 bases and J shed 7 bases, with 14 bases lying between them. Germline V gives CDR1 SGHTA, CDR2 FQGNSA. The length of the CDR3 is 14 residues.

CDR3 protein: CASSNRVSTDTQYF. The CDR3 DNA follows: TGCGCCAGCAGCAATAGGGTTAGCACAGATACGCAGTATTTT. The chain uses TRBV5-1 and TRBJ2-3; D is undetermined. Per the germline V gene, CDR1 is SGHRS and CDR2 is YFSETQ. This CDR3 is built from 14 residues. Trimming shortened V by 4 bases and J by 0 bases, and 9 bases separated the two germline ends. Together with reference TRBV5-1 and TRBJ2-3, the CDR3 gives the full variable domain: KAGVTQTPRYLIKTRGQQVTLSCSPISGHRSVSWYQQTPGQGLQFLFEYFSETQRNKGNFPGRFSGRQFSNSRSEMNVSTLELGDSALYLCASSNRVSTDTQYFGPGTRLTVL.

This clonotype has just a few counts. CDR3 sequence (DNA): TGTGCCAGCAGCTTGGGACTAGCGGGGTTATATGAGCAGTTCTTC. It yields the protein CASSLGLAGLYEQFF. The chain joins TRBV7-9 to TRBJ2-1, with TRBD2 matching over 13 bases. This CDR3 is 15 amino acids long. The trim removed 3 bases at V and 8 bases at J, leaving 4 bases unmatched. Germline CDR1 SEHNR, CDR2 FQNEAQ (reference sequence).

This clonotype was detected a few times. V is TRBV4-1 and J is TRBJ2-7, with TRBD1 matching 7 bases. V gave up 3 bases and J gave up 0 bases; unmatched junction bases: 2. This CDR3 is built from 14 residues. The germline CDR1 and CDR2 sequences are MGHRA and YSYEKL. The CDR3 protein is CASSHGTDSYEQYF. The DNA of the CDR3 is TGCGCCAGCAGCCACGGGACAGACTCCTACGAGCAGTACTTC.

V and J are TRBV27 and TRBJ2-1, with a weak D call TRBD1 (8 bases). V was cut by 6 bases and J by 8 bases, with 14 bases left in between. The CDR3 sequence is 13 residues long. Per the germline V gene, CDR1 is MNHEY and CDR2 is SMNVEV (reference sequence). In DNA form, the CDR3 reads TGTGCCAGCAGGCGGACAGGGAGGGATGAGCAGTTCTTC. Translating gives CASRRTGRDEQFF.

The genes are TRBV24-1 and TRBJ2-2; D is tentatively TRBD1 or TRBD2 (5 bases each). The CDR3 length is 16 residues. Trimming took 4 bases from V and 2 from J, leaving 13 bases between them. Germline values: CDR1 KGHDR, CDR2 SFDVKD. The DNA of the CDR3 is TGTGCCACCAGTGACTCCGGGACGGTTAACACCGGGGAGCTGTTTTTT. Protein: CATSDSGTVNTGELFF.

The chain recombines TRBV9 with TRBJ2-3; no firm D call. The CDR3 spans 14 residues. Germline V lookup: CDR1 SGDLS, CDR2 YYNGEE. Trimming removed 5 bases from V and 2 bases from J, with 12 bases in between. The CDR3 sequence is CASRAGLNTDTQYF. The DNA for the CDR3 is TGTGCCAGCAGGGCCGGGCTTAACACAGATACGCAGTATTTT.

The chain carries TRBV10-2 and TRBJ2-6; D is undetermined. The germline V and J ends were trimmed by 0 bases and 0 bases, with 18 bases remaining between them. The CDR3 loop spans 20 amino acids. CDR1 is WSHSY, CDR2 SAAADI, per germline. The CDR3 is CASSESTKVESPSGANVLTF. CDR3 bases: TGCGCCAGCAGTGAGTCCACAAAGGTGGAGTCCCCCTCTGGGGCCAACGTCCTGACTTTC.

Ten or more counts support this clonotype. V and J are TRBV4-2 and TRBJ2-2; D gene ambiguous. Germline-derived CDR1 and CDR2 are LGHNA and YNFKEQ. The CDR3 runs 15 residues. Trimming removed 2 bases from V and 0 bases from J, with 7 bases in between. In DNA form, the CDR3 reads TGTGCCAGCAGCCAAAGTCTAGCGAACACCGGGGAGCTGTTTTTT. Protein product: CASSQSLANTGELFF.

The J gene is TRBJ2-3, the V gene TRBV4-3, with D tentatively TRBD1 (5 bases). From germline, CDR1 is LGHNA and CDR2 YSLEER. The CDR3 is 15 amino acids. The V and J ends lost 0 bases and 3 bases respectively, with 10 bases between them. The CDR3 spells CASSQDGRVTDTQYF. CDR3 nucleotide sequence: TGCGCCAGCAGCCAAGACGGCAGGGTTACAGATACGCAGTATTTT.

There are many counts of this clonotype. The chain couples TRBV7-2 to TRBJ2-1, with TRBD2 matching over 7 bases. Germline V CDR1 and CDR2: SGHTA, FQGNSA. The ends lost 10 bases at V and 0 bases at J; junction bases unmatched: 6. The CDR3 extends over 14 amino acids. The CDR3 region is CATSGGYSYNEQFF. CDR3 sequence (DNA): TGTGCCACTTCGGGAGGTTACTCCTACAATGAGCAGTTCTTC.

This clonotype turned up a few times. The gene calls are TRBV12-3 or TRBV12-4 and TRBJ2-7, with TRBD2 identical over 7 bases. The ends lost 6 bases at V and 0 bases at J; junction bases unmatched: 8. The CDR3 is made up of 15 amino acids. CDR3 region: CASSPSGPSSYEQYF. The CDR3 DNA follows: TGTGCCAGCAGCCCTAGCGGTCCTAGCTCCTACGAGCAGTACTTC.